This TCR beta chain comes out of a study of T cells in Graves' hyperthyroidism and ophthalmopathy. The study, taken as a whole, reports: Blood also showed most of the thyroid clonotypes that were expanded above 0.001. Progression to ophthalmopathy was predicted a median of approximately 6.4 months early.

As regards this clonotype: Its matching antigen is unknown.

Losses at the gene ends were 7 bases for V and 0 bases for J; bases not matched to a gene: 8. Germline CDR1 KGHDR, CDR2 SFDVKD. This CDR3 has 16 amino acids. Ophthalmopathy in the patients scored at least 3 on Clinical Activity Score and at least 4 on NOSPECS grade, lasting under 3 months. Researchers took RNA transcripts and amplified the TCR beta CDR3 regions from them. Carried out on the TCR CDR3, a first-round RT-PCR used the HTBI primer set. From the multiplex PCR reads, TCRdb called clonotypes with MiXCR, one entry per CDR3 protein. The table records about 53,000 distinct CDR3 sequences, roughly 52% of them present only once.

The sequence was collected from a woman aged 30 to 39 with Graves' ophthalmopathy. This chain joins TRBV24-1 and TRBJ2-1; 7 nucleotides line up with TRBD2. The material sequenced was blood. The CDR3 is CATSPASGSSYNEQFF. Here the CDR3 DNA reads TGTGCCACCAGCCCCGCTAGCGGAAGCTCCTACAATGAGCAGTTCTTC.